Listed here are 8 T cell receptor beta chains from one sample, sequenced in a study of graft-versus-host responses after intestinal transplantation. TCRdb keeps only in-frame clones here, not all; method: immunoSEQ multiplex PCR. Of about 57,000 clones in the sample, around nine tenths were seen once. The input for sequencing was PBMCs, taken 26 days after transplant. These receptors came from a human patient who received an intestinal transplant, so some T cells may come from the graft donor.

This chain joins TRBV11-2 and TRBJ2-7; TRBD1 agrees at 7 bases. Germline values: CDR1 SGHAT, CDR2 FQNNGV. The J segment lost 11 bases and the V segment lost 4 bases, leaving 5 bases of the junction unmatched. The CDR3 length is 11 residues. The CDR3: CASSSGQVKYV. The CDR3 coding sequence is TGTGCCAGCAGCTCCGGACAGGTGAAGTACGTC.

This chain links TRBV9 with TRBJ1-6, with 8 bases that match TRBD1. J lost 4 bases, V lost 2 bases, and 8 bases had no gene match. The germline V gene has CDR1 SGDLS and CDR2 YYNGEE. CDR3 size: 17 residues. The CDR3 spells CASSVGTGQEYNSPLHF. The CDR3 DNA reads TGTGCCAGCAGCGTGGGGACGGGACAGGAGTATAATTCACCCCTCCACTTT.

This clone has a single count. The chain uses TRBV28 and TRBJ2-2; no clear D gene. In germline, CDR1 is MDHEN, CDR2 SYDVKM. V lost 3 bases and J lost 1, with 3 bases in between. The CDR3 totals 13 residues. The CDR3 protein is CASSFQNTGELFF. The CDR3 DNA sequence: TGTGCCAGCAGTTTCCAGAACACCGGGGAGCTGTTTTTT.

The V and J genes are TRBV2 and TRBJ2-5; 8 nucleotides line up with TRBD2. Per germline, CDR1 SNHLY and CDR2 FYNNEI. Unmatched junction bases numbered 7, after V lost 8 bases and J lost 2 bases. The CDR3 consists of 14 residues. CDR3 DNA sequence: TGTGCCAGCGGGGAGTCTAGCGGGCAAGAGACCCAGTACTTC. Its protein product is CASGESSGQETQYF.

The genes are TRBV30 and TRBJ1-5; 10 bases line up with TRBD1. The ends lost 5 bases at V and 7 bases at J; junction bases unmatched: 5. The CDR3 spans 13 residues. From germline, CDR1 is GTSNPN and CDR2 SVGIG (reference sequence). CDR3 in amino acids: CAWETGGEQPQHF. The CDR3 DNA sequence: TGTGCCTGGGAGACAGGGGGCGAACAGCCCCAGCATTTT. The variable domain in full, completed from reference TRBV30 and TRBJ1-5, reads SQTIHQWPATLVQPVGSPLSLECTVEGTSNPNLYWYRQAAGRGLQLLFYSVGIGQISSEVPQNLSASRPQDRQFILSSKKLLLSDSGFYLCAWETGGEQPQHFGDGTRLSIL.

The count of this clone is one. This sequence joins TRBV9 and TRBJ2-3; 7 bases map to TRBD1. Trimming took 3 bases from V and 1 from J; bases not matched to a gene: 14. CDR3 size: 18 residues. The germline V gene encodes CDR1 SGDLS and CDR2 YYNGEE. This chain's CDR3 is CASSDPQTTGRGTDTQYF. In nucleotides, the CDR3 is TGTGCCAGCAGCGATCCCCAAACGACAGGGAGAGGCACAGATACGCAGTATTTT. Supplemented by reference TRBV9 and TRBJ2-3, the full variable domain reads DSGVTQTPKHLITATGQRVTLRCSPRSGDLSVYWYQQSLDQGLQFLIQYYNGEERAKGNILERFSAQQFPDLHSELNLSSLELGDSALYFCASSDPQTTGRGTDTQYFGPGTRLTVL.

The chain has TRBV27 and TRBJ2-7; TRBD2 might be the D (6 bases). The CDR3 runs 14 residues. Trimming took 7 bases from V and 3 from J, leaving 16 bases between them. In germline, CDR1 is MNHEY, CDR2 SMNVEV (reference sequence). The CDR3 region is CASKYQGGFYEQYF. The CDR3 DNA reads TGTGCCAGCAAGTATCAAGGAGGGTTCTACGAGCAGTACTTC.

The V and J genes are TRBV7-6 and TRBJ2-7, with D maybe TRBD1 (6 bases). CDR1 is SGHVS and CDR2 is FNYEAQ in the germline V gene. Trimming left V 5 bases short and J 1 base short, with 9 bases between. This CDR3 is built from 13 residues. The CDR3 bases are TGTGCCAGCAGCCCGGGACAATCCTACGAGCAGTACTTC. Protein product: CASSPGQSYEQYF.